A single sample gave rise to the 5 T cell receptor beta chains below, sequenced in a study of shared clonotypes between healthy human individuals. Produced via immunoSEQ multiplex PCR; TCRdb's table is partial and in-frame only. The sample has some 2 million clones, approximately 95% seen once. It was CD45RO-negative cells, positively selected for CCR7, that made up naive CD8 cells, with terminally differentiated effector memory CD45RA+ cells excluded. Sequencing was carried out using naive CD8+ T cells sorted from blood. These TCRs come from a man younger than 30 in good health.

The chain combines TRBV19 with TRBJ2-3; TRBD2 agrees at 7 bases. CDR3 length equals 13 residues. Trimming took 4 bases from V and 3 from J; bases not matched to a gene: 1. The germline V gene encodes CDR1 LNHDA and CDR2 SQIVND (reference sequence). The CDR3 DNA follows: TGTGCCAGTAGTAGCGGGAGTACAGATACGCAGTATTTT. This codes for CASSSGSTDTQYF.

The gene calls are TRBV7-9 and TRBJ2-6; D is perhaps TRBD2 (6 bases). This CDR3 comprises 19 residues. The V gene's germline CDR1 is SEHNR and CDR2 FQNEAQ (reference sequence). V lost 1 base and J 0 bases, leaving 16 bases between the germline ends. The CDR3 spells CASSLGLGLTLSGANVLTF. For the CDR3, the DNA is TGTGCCAGCAGCTTAGGGTTAGGACTAACCCTCTCTGGGGCCAACGTCCTGACTTTC.

V is TRBV9 and J is TRBJ2-2; D is perhaps TRBD2 (5 bases). This CDR3 is built from 14 residues. Germline V CDR1 and CDR2: SGDLS, YYNGEE. V shed 3 bases and J shed 3 bases, with 9 bases lying between them. Here the CDR3 reads CASSELRDTGELFF. In nucleotides, the CDR3 is TGTGCCAGCAGCGAATTGAGGGACACCGGGGAGCTGTTTTTT.

This chain links TRBV5-1 with TRBJ1-5, with TRBD1 identical over 10 bases. V shed 10 bases and J 6 bases; nucleotides not matched to a gene: 22. There are 18 residues in the CDR3. Germline values: CDR1 SGHRS, CDR2 YFSETQ. CDR3 region: CAQNPTFAPGQGTQPQHF. For the CDR3, the DNA is TGCGCCCAAAACCCGACTTTCGCACCGGGACAGGGGACTCAGCCCCAGCATTTT.

The chain combines TRBV5-4 with TRBJ2-3, with D possibly TRBD2 on 5 matching bases. The CDR3 spans 14 residues. Germline CDR1 SGHNT, CDR2 YYREEE (reference sequence). V dropped 3 bases and J dropped 0 bases, with 8 bases sitting between them. CDR3 sequence reads: CASSSWTSTDTQYF. The CDR3 DNA follows: TGTGCCAGCAGCTCGTGGACTAGCACAGATACGCAGTATTTT.